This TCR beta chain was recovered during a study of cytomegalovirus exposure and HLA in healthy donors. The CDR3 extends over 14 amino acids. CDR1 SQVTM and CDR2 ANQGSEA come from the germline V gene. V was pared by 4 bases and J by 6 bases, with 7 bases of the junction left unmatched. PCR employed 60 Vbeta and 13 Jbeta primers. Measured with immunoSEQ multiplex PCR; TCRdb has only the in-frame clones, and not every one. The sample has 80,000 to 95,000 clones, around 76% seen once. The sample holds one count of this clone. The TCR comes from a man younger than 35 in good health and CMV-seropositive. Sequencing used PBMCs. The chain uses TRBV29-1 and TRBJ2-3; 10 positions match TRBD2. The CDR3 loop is CSVGTSGPGDTQYF. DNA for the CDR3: TGCAGCGTTGGGACTAGCGGACCGGGGGATACGCAGTATTTT.